This is a list of T cell receptor beta chains from one sample in a study of blood T cell repertoires in COVID-19. Using immunoSEQ multiplex PCR, the repertoire was profiled, and TCRdb retains in-frame clones only, with some absent. The top ten hold roughly 4% of the sample, which has 100,000 or so clones, about 95% seen once. Sequencing was done on a sample of peripheral blood. The receptor source for this set is a human donor with active COVID-19. The donor label of this sample is uncertain. Both conserved end residues are part of each CDR3.

v_call cdr3_aa
TRBV19 CASSMGLVTDTQYF
TRBV6-6 CASSYGWGRAPEAFF
TRBV4-1 CASSPRAQGTQPQHF
TRBV27 CASSLGSGQAYGYTF
TRBV6-6 CASSYWTGNTGELFF
TRBV19 CASSIGAGVETQYF
TRBV2 CASSGQLYEQYF
TRBV3-1/TRBV3-2 CASSLAGATQNTGELFF
TRBV15 CATSRGVGGDRRKQETQYF
TRBV6-5 CAAKRTAGTYEQYF